This is a list of T cell receptor beta chains from one sample in a study of cytomegalovirus exposure and HLA in healthy donors. Measured with immunoSEQ multiplex PCR; TCRdb has only the in-frame clones, and not every one. The sample includes around 65,000 clones, 75% to 85% of them seen just once. The sample comprised PBMCs. The receptors shown here come from a man aged 45-65 years in good health and CMV-seropositive. Each CDR3 is given with its conserved first and last residue. A D gene is named only where the DNA matches it firmly. Clone size is shown for a subset of rows, as once, few, many or a class of expanded clone.

>NA|TRBJ2-2|once|TRBV7-8
TGTGCCAGCAGCTTCCCGCGGGATACCCTCGATTCGTACACCGGGGAGCTGTTTTTT
CASSFPRDTLDSYTGELFF
>NA|TRBJ2-4|NA|TRBV5-4
TGTGCCAGCAGCGAAACTATAGCCAAAAACATTCAGTACTTC
CASSETIAKNIQYF
>TRBD1|TRBJ1-1|NA|TRBV10-1
TGCGCCAGCAGTCCCGGGACAGGGGACGAAGCTTTCTTT
CASSPGTGDEAFF
>NA|TRBJ1-5|NA|TRBV5-8
TGTGCCAGCAGCTTGGGGCAGGTATATAGCAATCAGCCCCAGCATTTT
CASSLGQVYSNQPQHF
>NA|TRBJ2-5|NA|TRBV7-2
TGTGCCAGCAGCTTAGCAGTGGGGCCGGGGACCCAGTACTTC
CASSLAVGPGTQYF
>NA|TRBJ2-7|NA|TRBV7-9
TGTGCCAGCAGCCCAGGTGCCGAGCAGTACTTC
CASSPGAEQYF
>NA|TRBJ1-5|NA|TRBV6-5
TGTGCCAGCAGTTACACCACAGGGAATCAGCCCCAGCATTTT
CASSYTTGNQPQHF
>NA|TRBJ2-7|NA|TRBV6-6
TGTGCCAGCAGACGGGGGTTTGCATCCTACGAGCAGTACTTC
CASRRGFASYEQYF
>TRBD2|TRBJ2-1|NA|TRBV9
TGTGCCAGCAGCTCGACTAGCGGGAGGCCAGGCTTTGCCAATGAGCAGTTCTTC
CASSSTSGRPGFANEQFF
>TRBD2|TRBJ2-5|NA|TRBV5-4
TGTGCCAGCAGTACTAGCGGGGGGACCGTTGATCTGTACTTC
CASSTSGGTVDLYF
>NA|TRBJ1-2|NA|TRBV19
TGTGCCAGTAGTATAGGTGAGAGGTATGGCTACACCTTC
CASSIGERYGYTF
>TRBD1|TRBJ2-7|NA|TRBV6-6
TGTGCCAGCAGTTACTCCCCGGGACAGGGCCTCGGCGAGCAGTACTTC
CASSYSPGQGLGEQYF
>NA|TRBJ1-1|NA|TRBV28
TGTGCCAGCAATTATCGTCCGACCGGACGGGAGGCTTTCTTT
CASNYRPTGREAFF
>NA|TRBJ1-6|once|TRBV18
TGTGCCAGCTCACCCCTAGGTGGGGAGAATAATTCACCCCTCCACTTT
CASSPLGGENNSPLHF
>NA|TRBJ2-1|NA|TRBV7-9
TGTGCCAGCAGCTTAGACTGGAGCTCCTACAATGAGCAGTTCTTC
CASSLDWSSYNEQFF
>NA|TRBJ1-2|few|TRBV2
TGTGCCAGCAGTGAAGGGGGAGGGGGGGCGAATGGCTACACCTTC
CASSEGGGGANGYTF
>TRBD1|TRBJ1-1|NA|TRBV6-5
TGTGCCAGCAGTTACTCCCTGGACAGGTCTGGTGGTGAAGCTTTCTTT
CASSYSLDRSGGEAFF
>NA|TRBJ1-1|few|TRBV7-8
TGTGCCAGCAGCTTTCGGACAGCGACTGAAGCTTTCTTT
CASSFRTATEAFF
>NA|TRBJ2-7|NA|TRBV21-1
TGTGCCAGCAGCGAAAGGACAGGGGGCAACGAGCAGTACTTC
CASSERTGGNEQYF
>TRBD2|TRBJ2-7|NA|TRBV5-8
TGTGCCAGCAGCTTGGTTCCGGGACTAGCGGGGGCCGAGCAGTACTTC
CASSLVPGLAGAEQYF
>TRBD1|TRBJ2-7|NA|TRBV7-9
TGTGCCAGCAGCCCCGACAGGGCCCCTTACGAGCAGTACTTC
CASSPDRAPYEQYF
>TRBD2|TRBJ2-7|NA|TRBV27
TGTGCCAGCAGTTCCCACCCTGGGAGGGGACCCTCCTACGAGCAGTACTTC
CASSSHPGRGPSYEQYF
>NA|TRBJ1-5|NA|TRBV18
TGTGCCAGCTCATCAGGGCTGAATCAGCCCCAGCATTTT
CASSSGLNQPQHF
>TRBD1|TRBJ1-1|NA|TRBV6-5
TGTGCCAGCAAGGACAGGGGTGTGGGCACTGAAGCTTTCTTT
CASKDRGVGTEAFF
>TRBD1|TRBJ1-6|NA|TRBV13
TGTGCCATCAGCTTATCCCGGGACAGGGGGCCCTATAATTCCCCCCTCCACTTT
CAISLSRDRGPYNSPLHF
>TRBD2|TRBJ2-1|NA|TRBV30
TGTGCCTGGAGTGTGGGTGGGAGGGCGATATACAATGAGCAGTTCTTC
CAWSVGGRAIYNEQFF
>TRBD1|TRBJ1-1|NA|TRBV18
TGTGCCAGCTCATCTGGACAGGGGGCGCGATCGGACACTGAAGCTTTCTTT
CASSSGQGARSDTEAFF
>TRBD2|TRBJ2-1|few|TRBV7-8
TGTGCCAGCAGCTCCAGGGAGGGTTACAATGAGCAGTTCTTC
CASSSREGYNEQFF
>NA|TRBJ1-4|few|TRBV7-9
TGTGCCAGCAGCTTAGTGCAGGGCTTAGTCGAAAAACTGTTTTTT
CASSLVQGLVEKLFF
>NA|TRBJ2-1|NA|TRBV11-2
TGTGCCAGCAGCTTTGAGGGTCATGAGCAGTTCTTC
CASSFEGHEQFF
>TRBD1|TRBJ2-5|few|TRBV5-5
TGTGCCAGCAGCTTGGCCTCTTCAGGGGGCGCGTCTAGAGAGACCCAGTACTTC
CASSLASSGGASRETQYF
>NA|TRBJ2-7|NA|TRBV7-9
TGTGCCAGCAGATTCCAGGGCTCTTGGGACGAGCAGTACTTC
CASRFQGSWDEQYF
>TRBD1|TRBJ1-4|NA|TRBV10-2
TGCGCCAGCAGCCGAGGGGGCTCCGGGGAAAAACTGTTTTTT
CASSRGGSGEKLFF
>NA|TRBJ1-2|NA|TRBV6-1
TGTGCCAGCAGCCTACTGGGAGGGCGACTAAGCGGCTACACCTTC
CASSLLGGRLSGYTF
>NA|TRBJ2-5|NA|TRBV9
TGTGCCAGCAGCGTGAGGGGGGGGGAGACCCAGTACTTC
CASSVRGGETQYF
>NA|TRBJ1-4|few|TRBV5-1
TGCGCCAGCAGCTTTGTGCCCGGTGAAAAACTGTTTTTT
CASSFVPGEKLFF
>TRBD2|TRBJ2-7|few|TRBV4-3
TGCGCCAGCAGCCAAGCGCTAGCGGGGAACTACGAGCAGTACTTC
CASSQALAGNYEQYF
>NA|TRBJ1-1|NA|TRBV10-3
TGTGCCATCAGTGAGTCTGGCGGGGGCGCTGAAGCTTTCTTT
CAISESGGGAEAFF
>TRBD2|TRBJ2-1|few|TRBV5-6
TGTGCCAGCAGCTTGAAGGGAATAGCGGGTTGGGGCCTCAGTGAGCAGTTCTTC
CASSLKGIAGWGLSEQFF
>NA|TRBJ1-3|NA|TRBV6-6
TGTGCCAGCACAACGGGAGGGGTAGGAAACACCATATATTTT
CASTTGGVGNTIYF
>TRBD1|TRBJ2-7|NA|TRBV6-1
TGTGCCAGCAGTGTCTACAGGGGGCAGGGGCCCTCCTACGAGCAGTACTTC
CASSVYRGQGPSYEQYF
>TRBD1|TRBJ1-5|NA|TRBV28
TGTGCCAGCAGCCTGATCAGGGGGCTCAATCAGCCCCAGCATTTT
CASSLIRGLNQPQHF
>NA|TRBJ2-5|NA|TRBV6-1
TGTGCCAGCAGTGAATGGGGGCTGGAGACCCAGTACTTC
CASSEWGLETQYF
>TRBD2|TRBJ2-1|NA|TRBV19
TGTGCCAGTAGTGTCTCTAGCGGGAGTCCCTACAATGAGCAGTTCTTC
CASSVSSGSPYNEQFF
>TRBD2|TRBJ2-1|NA|TRBV27
TGTGCCAGCAGTTTAGCTAGCGGGAGCGGTTTCGGGGGTAATGAGCAGTTCTTC
CASSLASGSGFGGNEQFF
>NA|TRBJ1-6|NA|TRBV15
TGTGCCACCAGCAGAGATAACGGTTCACCCCTCCACTTT
CATSRDNGSPLHF
>TRBD1|TRBJ1-4|NA|TRBV4-1
TGCGCCAGCAGCCACCGGGACAGGGGAGCAACTAATGAAAAACTGTTTTTT
CASSHRDRGATNEKLFF
>NA|TRBJ1-6|NA|TRBV10-3
TGTGCCATCAGCCCAGGGGAAGGCAATTCACCCCTCCACTTT
CAISPGEGNSPLHF
>NA|TRBJ2-7|NA|TRBV28
TGTGCCAGCAGTTTAACAGGGTTACTCGGCTACGAGCAGTACTTC
CASSLTGLLGYEQYF
>NA|TRBJ1-2|few|TRBV7-9
TGTGCCAGCAGCTTAGACTCCTCTGGCTACACCTTC
CASSLDSSGYTF
>NA|TRBJ1-5|NA|TRBV19
TGTGCCAGTAGTATGGGCCCCCGGGTTAGGGGAAATCAGCCCCAGCATTTT
CASSMGPRVRGNQPQHF
>NA|TRBJ1-6|NA|TRBV7-9
TGTTCCAGCAGCTTCGGGGAGGGACTCCTCCACTTT
CSSSFGEGLLHF
>NA|TRBJ2-2|few|TRBV7-2
TGTGCCAGCAGCTTATTTCCGGGGGGCCTGAACACCGGGGAGCTGTTTTTT
CASSLFPGGLNTGELFF
>TRBD1|TRBJ1-2|NA|TRBV28
TGTGCCAGCAGCCCGGGACAGGACTATGGCTACACCTTC
CASSPGQDYGYTF
>NA|TRBJ2-5|few|TRBV27
TGTGCCAGCAGTCCAAGGCCGCCGGGACTTATCGGAGAGACCCAGTACTTC
CASSPRPPGLIGETQYF
>TRBD1|TRBJ2-3|NA|TRBV4-1
TGCGCCAGCAGCCAAGACCACCGGGACAGACTCACAGATACGCAGTATTTT
CASSQDHRDRLTDTQYF
>NA|TRBJ1-4|NA|TRBV18
TGTGCCAGCTCACCAGGCTCCGGAGATGAAAAACTGTTTTTT
CASSPGSGDEKLFF
>NA|TRBJ2-6|NA|TRBV4-2
TGTGCCAGCAGCCAGAGAACAGGGAGATCTGGGGCCAACGTCCTGAATTTC
CASSQRTGRSGANVLNF
>NA|TRBJ2-7|few|TRBV11-1
TGTGCCAGCAGCCTAACCTTTGGTTACGAGCAGTACTTC
CASSLTFGYEQYF